This T cell receptor beta chain stems from a study of blood T cell repertoires in COVID-19. Study at large: COVID-19 samples, acute and convalescent, were from the United States, Italy and Spain. From T cells, B-cell-depleted T cells, or PBMCs came the material, which was cDNA or gDNA.

In the original analysis: By means of reference gene primer amplification, nucleated cell counts were estimated. Clones were sequenced by immunoSEQ multiplex PCR, and TCRdb holds only the in-frame ones, with some missing. The V and J calls and clone size were taken over from that table, and D and trimming were inferred from the DNA. The sample lists roughly 67,000 clones; 76% were seen once. Germline CDR1 and CDR2: LGHNA and YSLEER. Between the trimmed V and J ends, which lost 0 bases and 7 bases, there was a span of 22 bases. The CDR3 consists of 17 residues. This chain joins TRBV4-3 and TRBJ2-7, with D unclear. The sample was peripheral blood. The sequence derives from a woman aged 50 to 65 with active or convalescent COVID-19. Here the CDR3 DNA reads TGCGCCAGCAGCCAAGAAACGAACAGCCGAATGCCTGCGGAGCAGTACTTC. It codes for CASSQETNSRMPAEQYF.